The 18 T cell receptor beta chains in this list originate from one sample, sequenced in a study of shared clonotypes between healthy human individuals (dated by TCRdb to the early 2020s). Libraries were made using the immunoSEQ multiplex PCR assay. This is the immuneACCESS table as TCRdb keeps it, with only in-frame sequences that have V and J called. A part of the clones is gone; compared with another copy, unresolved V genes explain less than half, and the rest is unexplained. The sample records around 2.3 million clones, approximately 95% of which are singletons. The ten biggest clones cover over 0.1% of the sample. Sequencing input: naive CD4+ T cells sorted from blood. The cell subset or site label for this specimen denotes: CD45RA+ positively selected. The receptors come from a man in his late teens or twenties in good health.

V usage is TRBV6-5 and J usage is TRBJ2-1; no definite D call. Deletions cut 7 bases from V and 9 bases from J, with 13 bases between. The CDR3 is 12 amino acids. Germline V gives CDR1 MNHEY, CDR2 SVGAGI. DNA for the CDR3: TGTGCCAGCATTACAAGTTGGGGTGAGCAGTTCTTC. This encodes CASITSWGEQFF.

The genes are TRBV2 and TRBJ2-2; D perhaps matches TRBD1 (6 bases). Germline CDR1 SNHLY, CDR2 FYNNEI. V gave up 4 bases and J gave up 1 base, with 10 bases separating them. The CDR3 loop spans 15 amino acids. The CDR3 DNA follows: TGTGCCAGCAGTGGTCCGGGACAGAACACCGGGGAGCTGTTTTTT. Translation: CASSGPGQNTGELFF.

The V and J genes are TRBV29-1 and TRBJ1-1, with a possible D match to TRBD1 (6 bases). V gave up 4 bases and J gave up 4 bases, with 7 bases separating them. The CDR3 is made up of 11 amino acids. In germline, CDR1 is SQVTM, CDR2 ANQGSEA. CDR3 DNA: TGCAGCGTTGCAGGGGCCACTGAAGCTTTCTTT. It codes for CSVAGATEAFF.

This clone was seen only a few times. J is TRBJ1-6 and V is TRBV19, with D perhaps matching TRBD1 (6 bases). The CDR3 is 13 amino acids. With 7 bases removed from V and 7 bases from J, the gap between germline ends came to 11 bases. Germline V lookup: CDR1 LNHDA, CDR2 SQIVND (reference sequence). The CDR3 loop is CASNRGANSPLHF. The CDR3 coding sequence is TGTGCCAGTAATAGGGGGGCGAATTCACCCCTCCACTTT.

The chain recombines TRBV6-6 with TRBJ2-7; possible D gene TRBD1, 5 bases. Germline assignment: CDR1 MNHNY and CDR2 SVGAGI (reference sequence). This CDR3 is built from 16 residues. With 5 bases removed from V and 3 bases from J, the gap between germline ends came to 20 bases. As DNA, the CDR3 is TGTGCCAGCAGTGGTGGACCCTTGGACGGACACTACGAGCAGTACTTC. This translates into CASSGGPLDGHYEQYF.

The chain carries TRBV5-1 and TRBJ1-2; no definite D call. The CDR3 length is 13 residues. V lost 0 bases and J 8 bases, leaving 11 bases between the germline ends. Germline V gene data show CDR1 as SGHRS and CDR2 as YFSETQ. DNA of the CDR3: TGCGCCAGCAGCTTGGCAGGTGAAGTGGGCTACACCTTC. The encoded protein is CASSLAGEVGYTF.

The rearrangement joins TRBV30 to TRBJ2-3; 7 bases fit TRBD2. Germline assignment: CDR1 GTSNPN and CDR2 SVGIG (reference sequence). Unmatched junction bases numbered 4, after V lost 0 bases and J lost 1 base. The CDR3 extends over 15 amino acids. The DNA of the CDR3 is TGTGCCTGGAGTGTACAGGCGGGAGGCACAGATACGCAGTATTTT. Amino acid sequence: CAWSVQAGGTDTQYF.

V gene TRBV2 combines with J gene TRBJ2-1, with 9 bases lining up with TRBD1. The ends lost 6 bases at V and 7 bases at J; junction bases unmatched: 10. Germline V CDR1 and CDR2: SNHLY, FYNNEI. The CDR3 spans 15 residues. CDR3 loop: CASRETGTGTNEQFF. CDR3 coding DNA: TGTGCCAGCAGAGAAACCGGGACAGGGACGAATGAGCAGTTCTTC.

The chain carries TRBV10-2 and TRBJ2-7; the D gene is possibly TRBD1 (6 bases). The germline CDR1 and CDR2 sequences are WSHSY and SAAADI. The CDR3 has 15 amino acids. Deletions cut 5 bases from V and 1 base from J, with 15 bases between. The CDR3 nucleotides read TGCGCCAGCAGTTGGGGGCTAGGGAGTTCCTACGAGCAGTACTTC. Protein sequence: CASSWGLGSSYEQYF.

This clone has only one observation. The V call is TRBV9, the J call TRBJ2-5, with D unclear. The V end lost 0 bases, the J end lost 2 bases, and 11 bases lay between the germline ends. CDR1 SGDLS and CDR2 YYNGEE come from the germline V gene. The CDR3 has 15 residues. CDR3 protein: CASSVGAILQETQYF. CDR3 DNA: TGTGCCAGCAGCGTAGGAGCCATTCTTCAAGAGACCCAGTACTTC.

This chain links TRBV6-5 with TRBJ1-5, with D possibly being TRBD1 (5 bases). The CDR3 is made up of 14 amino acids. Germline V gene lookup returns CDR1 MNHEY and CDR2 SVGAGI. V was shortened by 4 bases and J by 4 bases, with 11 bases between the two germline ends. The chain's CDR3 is CASSSPGGNQPQHF. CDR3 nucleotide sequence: TGTGCCAGCAGTTCCCCGGGGGGGAATCAGCCCCAGCATTTT.

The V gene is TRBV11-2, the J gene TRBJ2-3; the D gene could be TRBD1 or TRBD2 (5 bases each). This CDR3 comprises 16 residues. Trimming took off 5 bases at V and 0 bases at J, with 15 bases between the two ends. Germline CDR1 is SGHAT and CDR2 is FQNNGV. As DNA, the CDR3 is TGTGCCAGCAGCCTAAGACGGGACCCTAGCACAGATACGCAGTATTTT. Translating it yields CASSLRRDPSTDTQYF.

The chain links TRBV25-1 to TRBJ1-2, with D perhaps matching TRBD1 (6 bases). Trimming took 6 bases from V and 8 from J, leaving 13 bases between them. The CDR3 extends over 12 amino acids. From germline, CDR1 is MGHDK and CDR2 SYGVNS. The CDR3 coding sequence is TGTGCCAGCAGGGAGGGGGGTTTCGGCTACACCTTC. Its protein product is CASREGGFGYTF.

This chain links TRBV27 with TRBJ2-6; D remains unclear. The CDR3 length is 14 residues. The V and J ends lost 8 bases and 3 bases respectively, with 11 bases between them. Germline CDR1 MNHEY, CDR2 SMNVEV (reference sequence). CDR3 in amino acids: CASGRKSGANVLTF. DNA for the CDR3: TGTGCCAGCGGAAGGAAAAGTGGGGCCAACGTCCTGACTTTC.

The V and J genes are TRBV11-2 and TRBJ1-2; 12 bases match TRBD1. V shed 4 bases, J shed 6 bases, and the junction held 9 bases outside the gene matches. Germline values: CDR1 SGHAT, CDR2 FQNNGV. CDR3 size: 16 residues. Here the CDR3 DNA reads TGTGCCAGCAGCTCCGAATTCCGGGACAGGGGGCATGGCTACACCTTC. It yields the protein CASSSEFRDRGHGYTF.

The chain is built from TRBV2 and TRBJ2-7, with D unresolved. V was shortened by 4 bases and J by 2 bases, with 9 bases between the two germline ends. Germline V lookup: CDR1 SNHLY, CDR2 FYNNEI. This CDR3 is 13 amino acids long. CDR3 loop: CASSVQPPYEQYF. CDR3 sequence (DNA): TGTGCCAGCAGTGTACAGCCCCCCTACGAGCAGTACTTC.

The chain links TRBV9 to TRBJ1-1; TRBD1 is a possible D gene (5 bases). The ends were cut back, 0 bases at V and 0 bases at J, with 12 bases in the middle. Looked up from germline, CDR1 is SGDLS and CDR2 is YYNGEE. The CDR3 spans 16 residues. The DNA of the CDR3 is TGTGCCAGCAGCGTAGGGGGGTCAGTTTTGAACACTGAAGCTTTCTTT. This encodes CASSVGGSVLNTEAFF.

The CDR3, as DNA: TGTGCTAGTGGTTTGGACAGCTCCTATAATTCACCCCTCCACTTT. Protein: CASGLDSSYNSPLHF. The rearrangement links TRBV12-5 to TRBJ1-6; no reliable D call. Between the trimmed V and J ends, which lost 1 base and 0 bases, there was a span of 4 bases. There are 15 residues in the CDR3. CDR1 and CDR2 (germline): LGHNT, FRNRAP.